These 27 T cell receptor beta chains share one sample of origin, sequenced in a study of blood T cells in healthy people across ages. With a J-beta primer mix and a sample-barcoded 5' primer, a second PCR ran 7 to 11 cycles. TCRdb recomputed calls from the 5' RACE reads with MiXCR, one row per CDR3 protein. The data show 650,000 to 950,000 distinct CDR3 sequences, approximately 48% seen once. Material for sequencing was blood. All receptors come from a man in his 60s in good health.

The chain combines TRBV28 with TRBJ2-3; D remains ambiguous. Germline CDR1 reads MDHEN; CDR2 reads SYDVKM. CDR3 length: 16 residues. V was clipped by 2 bases and J by 0 bases, with 12 bases between them. The CDR3 protein is CASSLRPGGSTDTQYF. CDR3 coding DNA: TGTGCCAGCAGTTTAAGGCCAGGCGGCAGCACAGATACGCAGTATTTT.

The CDR3 here is CSARVSGQGPYNEQYF. DNA for the CDR3: TGCAGTGCTAGAGTTTCTGGACAGGGGCCCTACAATGAGCAGTACTTC. The chain combines TRBV20-1 with TRBJ2-7, with 9 bases lining up with TRBD1. Per the germline V gene, CDR1 is DFQATT and CDR2 is SNEGSKA (reference sequence). Trimming removed 1 base from V and 7 bases from J; junction bases left unmatched: 14. The CDR3 consists of 16 residues.

The chain links TRBV20-1 to TRBJ2-1; tentatively, D is TRBD2 (6 bases). In germline, CDR1 is DFQATT, CDR2 SNEGSKA (reference sequence). The CDR3 sequence is 15 residues long. Deletions cut 6 bases from V and 1 base from J, with 16 bases between. CDR3 in DNA: TGCAGTGCGCCCGGGACTTCGGTTTCCTACAATGAGCAGTTCTTC. It specifies CSAPGTSVSYNEQFF.

The V call is TRBV27, the J call TRBJ1-1, with D possibly matching TRBD1 (6 bases). The CDR3 has 14 residues. Germline loops: CDR1 MNHEY, CDR2 SMNVEV (reference sequence). Between the trimmed V and J ends, which lost 11 bases and 3 bases, there was a span of 19 bases. CDR3 DNA: TGTGCCTCGCGGTCGGGGGCTTGGCACACTGAAGCTTTCTTT. This translates into CASRSGAWHTEAFF.

The CDR3 bases are TGCAGTGCTAGGGACAGAGTCGAGCAGTACTTC. It encodes CSARDRVEQYF. The V gene is TRBV20-1, the J gene TRBJ2-7; D perhaps matches TRBD1 (6 bases). Deletions cut 3 bases from V and 6 bases from J, with 9 bases between. Germline V gene data show CDR1 as DFQATT and CDR2 as SNEGSKA (reference sequence). The CDR3 runs to 11 residues.

This clonotype was seen at least ten times. This chain connects TRBV4-3 to TRBJ2-6, with TRBD2 identical over 7 bases. V dropped 4 bases and J dropped 5; count of bases not matched to a gene: 8. The CDR3 sequence is 16 residues long. The germline CDR1 and CDR2 sequences are LGHNA and YSLEER. The CDR3 loop reads CASSPGRRERANVLTF. In nucleotides, the CDR3 is TGCGCCAGCAGCCCTGGTAGGCGGGAGAGGGCCAACGTCCTGACTTTC.

The CDR3 region is CASSYQTYPRDRPSTDTQYF. In nucleotides, the CDR3 is TGTGCCAGCAGTTACCAGACCTACCCTAGGGACCGGCCCAGCACAGATACGCAGTATTTT. The genes are TRBV6-2 or TRBV6-3 and TRBJ2-3, with D perhaps matching TRBD1 or TRBD2 (5 bases each). Per germline, CDR1 MNHEY and CDR2 SVGEGT. V was trimmed by 2 bases and J by 0 bases, leaving 24 bases between them. The CDR3 is 20 amino acids.

The V call is TRBV13, the J call TRBJ2-7; a weak D match, TRBD2 (6 bases). Trimming pared 5 bases from V and 0 bases from J, leaving 11 bases between. CDR1 PRHDT and CDR2 FYEKMQ come from the germline V gene (reference sequence). The CDR3 extends over 14 amino acids. The CDR3 bases are TGTGCCAGCAGCCCTCGACTAGTCTCCTACGAGCAGTACTTC. Its translation: CASSPRLVSYEQYF.

Note on this clonotype: The germline gene is not matched at one end of the junction; a read error may be the cause. The chain employs TRBV11-2 and TRBJ2-7, with 10 bases fitting TRBD1. Germline-derived CDR1 and CDR2 are SGHAT and FQNNGV. The CDR3 is 14 residues long. In DNA form, the CDR3 reads TGTACCAGCAGCCCCGGGACAGGGGTTTACGAGCAGTACTTC. Translation gives CTSSPGTGVYEQYF.

CDR3 protein: CASSTLAGAPDTQYF. The CDR3 DNA follows: TGTGCCAGCAGCACCCTAGCGGGGGCACCCGATACGCAGTATTTT. The rearrangement uses TRBV7-2 and TRBJ2-3, with 10 nucleotides matching TRBD2. The CDR3 runs 15 residues. The V and J ends lost 5 bases and 6 bases, in that order; junction bases with no gene match: 8. Germline CDR1 and CDR2: SGHTA and FQGNSA.

This clonotype showed up just a few times. The V and J genes are TRBV30 and TRBJ1-2; 7 nucleotides align to TRBD1. CDR1 is GTSNPN and CDR2 is SVGIG in the germline V gene (reference sequence). The CDR3 runs 11 residues. V was pared by 3 bases and J by 8 bases, with 3 bases of the junction left unmatched. The CDR3 region is CAWRTGKGYTF. The CDR3 DNA sequence: TGTGCCTGGAGGACAGGGAAAGGCTACACCTTC.

This CDR3 reads CASSLGPTGFYEQYF. CDR3 coding DNA: TGTGCCAGCAGCTTGGGACCTACAGGGTTCTACGAGCAGTACTTC. The chain links TRBV7-7 to TRBJ2-7, with D perhaps matching TRBD1 (6 bases). The V gene's germline CDR1 is SSHAT and CDR2 FNYEAQ (reference sequence). The CDR3 loop spans 15 amino acids. Trimming removed 3 bases at V and 3 bases at J, with 15 bases between.

This chain uses TRBV9 with TRBJ1-1; the D gene is possibly TRBD1 (6 bases). Trimming stripped 6 bases from V and 2 bases from J, with 23 bases between. The germline gives CDR1 SGDLS, CDR2 YYNGEE. CDR3 size: 17 residues. The CDR3: CASTPGEAYRENTEAFF. The CDR3 coding sequence is TGTGCCAGCACCCCCGGGGAGGCTTACAGGGAAAACACTGAAGCTTTCTTT.

This chain's CDR3 is CASSLPMGQETQYF. The CDR3 DNA reads as TGTGCCAGCAGCTTACCTATGGGGCAAGAGACCCAGTACTTC. The J gene is TRBJ2-5, the V gene TRBV7-2; no firm D call. The CDR3 contains 14 residues. With 2 bases removed from V and 2 bases from J, the gap between germline ends came to 9 bases. Germline V gene lookup returns CDR1 SGHTA and CDR2 FQGNSA.

This clonotype was counted between two and nine times. CDR3 region: CASSSQDRGSEQYF. As DNA, the CDR3 is TGTGCCAGCAGTTCCCAGGACAGGGGATCCGAGCAGTACTTC. The V and J genes are TRBV6-1 and TRBJ2-7; 9 bases match TRBD1. With 5 bases clipped from V and 6 bases from J, the junction kept 8 bases outside the gene matches. Germline CDR1 MNHNS, CDR2 SASEGT. The CDR3 covers 14 residues.

This clonotype was picked up a small number of times. This may stem from a read error, because a much larger clone lies one nucleotide away. V is TRBV5-1 and J is TRBJ2-3; D is tentatively TRBD1 or TRBD2 (5 bases each). The CDR3 covers 13 residues. Trimming left V 4 bases short and J 2 bases short, with 8 bases between. Germline loops: CDR1 SGHRS, CDR2 YFSETQ. Here the CDR3 reads CASSIGTTDTQYF. The CDR3 DNA reads TGCGCCAGCAGCATAGGGACCACAGATACGCAGTATTTT.

The CDR3 protein is CASSKGQTNTGELFF. The CDR3 region has the DNA TGTGCCAGCAGCAAAGGACAGACGAACACCGGGGAGCTGTTTTTT. The chain joins TRBV7-2 to TRBJ2-2; D might be TRBD1 (6 bases). Trimming shortened V by 5 bases and J by 0 bases, and 10 bases separated the two germline ends. Germline V gene sequence: CDR1 SGHTA, CDR2 FQGNSA. The CDR3 contains 15 residues.

The chain is built from TRBV5-1 and TRBJ1-1; D may be TRBD1 (5 bases). This CDR3 is built from 14 residues. Germline V CDR1 and CDR2: SGHRS, YFSETQ. V was cut by 4 bases and J by 1 base, with 11 bases left in between. Written as DNA, the CDR3 is TGCGCCAGCAGCCCACGGACACCGAACACTGAAGCTTTCTTT. It codes for CASSPRTPNTEAFF.

This clonotype was counted many times. The CDR3 region is CAISEQNRGNEQFF. In DNA form, the CDR3 reads TGTGCCATCAGTGAGCAAAACAGGGGCAATGAGCAGTTCTTC. The chain is built from TRBV10-3 and TRBJ2-1; 7 bases align to TRBD1. V gave up 2 bases and J gave up 6 bases; unmatched junction bases: 4. CDR1 and CDR2 from the germline V gene are ENHRY and SYGVKD. This CDR3 is 14 amino acids long.

This clonotype occurred many times. The V gene is TRBV14, the J gene TRBJ2-7; no clear D. The ends were cut back, 2 bases at V and 3 bases at J, with 2 bases in the middle. Germline loops: CDR1 SGHDN, CDR2 FVKESK. CDR3 size: 11 residues. This CDR3 reads CASSQFYEQYF. CDR3 nucleotide sequence: TGTGCCAGCAGCCAATTCTACGAGCAGTACTTC.

This clonotype was seen a few times. The chain has TRBV12-5 and TRBJ2-1, with 11 bases matching TRBD1. Germline loops: CDR1 LGHNT, CDR2 FRNRAP. V was clipped by 1 base and J by 7 bases; unmatched bases: 3. The CDR3 totals 15 residues. CDR3 region: CASGLAGTGGNEQFF. CDR3 bases: TGTGCTAGTGGTTTGGCCGGGACAGGGGGGAATGAGCAGTTCTTC.

This clonotype was detected once. The junction does not match germline at one end; this may be a read error. The rearrangement joins TRBV3-1 to TRBJ2-7; 9 nucleotides match TRBD2. The CDR3 loop spans 15 amino acids. The germline V gene encodes CDR1 LGHDT and CDR2 YNNKEL (reference sequence). The CDR3 DNA sequence: TGTGCCAGCAACCAAGATCGAAGCGGGGGGACCACGCAGTACTTC. This sequence encodes CASNQDRSGGTTQYF.

The rearrangement joins TRBV12-3 or TRBV12-4 to TRBJ1-5, with D uncertain. Trimming removed 6 bases at V and 2 bases at J, with 14 bases between. CDR3 length: 15 residues. This chain's CDR3 is CASRLNSLGNQPQHF. DNA for the CDR3: TGTGCCAGCAGGTTAAACAGTTTAGGCAATCAGCCCCAGCATTTT.

The rearrangement uses TRBV10-3 and TRBJ1-5; perhaps TRBD1 as D (6 bases). V lost 5 bases and J lost 4, with 9 bases in between. Germline CDR1 and CDR2: ENHRY and SYGVKD. The CDR3 has 13 amino acids. This CDR3 reads CAISLRGNQPQHF. CDR3 sequence (DNA): TGTGCCATCAGTCTTAGGGGGAATCAGCCCCAGCATTTT.

This chain joins TRBV24-1 and TRBJ2-5; 10 bases are a match to TRBD2. The V segment lost 4 bases and the J segment 11 bases; nucleotides outside the gene matches: 15. The CDR3 has 16 amino acids. Germline V lookup: CDR1 KGHDR, CDR2 SFDVKD. The CDR3 is CATSDPSGGALNEQYF. The CDR3 DNA reads as TGTGCCACCAGTGACCCCAGCGGGGGGGCCTTGAATGAGCAGTACTTC.

The chain carries TRBV20-1 and TRBJ2-3; TRBD1 aligns across 9 bases. This CDR3 contains 16 residues. Unmatched junction bases numbered 13, after V lost 3 bases and J lost 6 bases. Germline values: CDR1 DFQATT, CDR2 SNEGSKA (reference sequence). CDR3 coding DNA: TGCAGTGCTAGCGGGGGACCGGGACAGGGCCCCGATACGCAGTATTTT. Amino acid sequence: CSASGGPGQGPDTQYF.

This clonotype appeared a few times. This chain links TRBV6-2 or TRBV6-3 with TRBJ1-5; D is uncertain. CDR1 is MNHEY and CDR2 is SVGEGT in the germline V gene. Trimming removed 7 bases at V and 6 bases at J, with 10 bases between. The CDR3 runs 12 residues. CDR3 in DNA: TGTGCCAGCAACCGCAAGGCTCAGCCCCAGCATTTT. This gives the protein CASNRKAQPQHF.